These 24 T cell receptor beta chains were all obtained from the same sample, sequenced in a study of blood T cell repertoires in COVID-19. Here immunoSEQ multiplex PCR was the method, and the copy in TCRdb shows in-frame clones only, minus some. The table has 150,000 to 200,000 clones, roughly 80% seen once; the top ten hold around 10%. The sample consisted of PBMCs or T cells enriched from blood (not recorded which). Every receptor here comes from a man aged 45-65 years who had recovered from COVID-19.

The chain uses TRBV5-1 and TRBJ1-2; 10 bases align to TRBD1. Losses at the gene ends were 0 bases for V and 8 bases for J; bases not matched to a gene: 4. Germline CDR1 is SGHRS and CDR2 is YFSETQ. CDR3 length: 14 amino acids. CDR3 in amino acids: CASSLGDRGRGYTF. In DNA form, the CDR3 reads TGCGCCAGCAGCTTGGGGGACAGGGGTCGAGGCTACACCTTC.

This CDR3 is CAWSKESDRGPTF. CDR3 in DNA: TGTGCCTGGAGTAAAGAGTCCGACAGGGGACCCACCTTC. The V and J genes are TRBV30 and TRBJ1-2, with TRBD1 matching over 8 bases. Germline CDR1 and CDR2: GTSNPN and SVGIG (reference sequence). The V and J ends lost 2 bases and 13 bases, in that order; junction bases with no gene match: 12. The CDR3 totals 13 residues.

The chain combines TRBV28 with TRBJ2-7; possibly TRBD1 for D (7 bases). V was cut by 6 bases and J by 4 bases, with 22 bases left in between. The CDR3 contains 16 residues. Looked up from germline, CDR1 is MDHEN and CDR2 is SYDVKM. CDR3 residues: CASSRGTAQIKYEQYF. CDR3 nucleotides: TGTGCCAGCAGCCGCGGGACAGCTCAAATAAAATACGAGCAGTACTTC.

The rearrangement links TRBV2 to TRBJ1-6; TRBD1 is a possible D gene (5 bases). CDR1 is SNHLY and CDR2 is FYNNEI in the germline V gene. This CDR3 region has 13 residues. Trimming left V 4 bases short and J 7 bases short, with 8 bases between. For the CDR3, the DNA is TGTGCCAGCAGTGGACAGCCAAATTCACCCCTCCACTTT. Translation: CASSGQPNSPLHF.

V and J are TRBV23-1 and TRBJ2-6, with TRBD1 matching over 10 bases. TRBV23-1 is sorted into the ORF group, with uncertain function. This CDR3 comprises 16 residues. V shed 8 bases, J shed 2 bases, and the junction held 6 bases outside the gene matches. CDR3 DNA: TGCGCCAGCGGGGACAGGGGTGCGGCTGGGGCCAACGTCCTGACTTTC. It translates to CASGDRGAAGANVLTF.

This clone has a single count. This chain links TRBV15 with TRBJ2-5; 10 nucleotides line up with TRBD2. This CDR3 comprises 16 residues. V lost 3 bases and J lost 2; bases outside the gene matches: 6. Germline CDR1 LNHNV, CDR2 YYDKDF (reference sequence). The CDR3 DNA is TGTGCCACCAGCAGTGGGAGGACTAGCGGACAAGAGACCCAGTACTTC. Its protein is CATSSGRTSGQETQYF.

The chain is built from TRBV5-1 and TRBJ2-3; tentative D call: TRBD2 (6 bases). V lost 4 bases to trimming and J lost 6 bases, with 18 bases between them. Per germline, CDR1 SGHRS and CDR2 YFSETQ. The CDR3 is made up of 15 amino acids. The CDR3 sequence: CASSTDLASGDTQYF. CDR3 DNA sequence: TGCGCCAGCAGCACCGATCTAGCGTCGGGGGATACGCAGTATTTT.

The rearrangement uses TRBV2 and TRBJ2-5, with 7 nucleotides matching TRBD1. CDR1 SNHLY and CDR2 FYNNEI come from the germline V gene. Trimming took 6 bases from V and 5 from J; bases not matched to a gene: 3. This CDR3 has 12 amino acids. The CDR3 loop is CASSRDSETQYF. The CDR3, as DNA: TGTGCCAGCAGCCGGGACAGTGAGACCCAGTACTTC.

This clone was seen just once. The chain combines TRBV19 with TRBJ1-6, with D possibly TRBD1 on 5 matching bases. Per germline, CDR1 LNHDA and CDR2 SQIVND (reference sequence). The CDR3 is 14 residues long. Trimming shortened V by 2 bases and J by 11 bases, and 13 bases separated the two germline ends. The CDR3 DNA reads TGTGCCAGTAGTATAAAAGGACAAGAGACACCCCTCCACTTT. Amino acid sequence: CASSIKGQETPLHF.

This chain uses TRBV7-6 with TRBJ2-1, with D unresolved. The length of the CDR3 is 12 residues. Trimming left V 3 bases short and J 8 bases short, with 8 bases between. Looked up from germline, CDR1 is SGHVS and CDR2 is FNYEAQ. The CDR3 DNA follows: TGTGCCAGCAGCTTCAACCCGGATGAGCAGTTCTTC. Its translation: CASSFNPDEQFF.

The V gene is TRBV6-5, the J gene TRBJ2-7, with D perhaps TRBD1 (6 bases). Trimming removed 10 bases from V and 3 bases from J, with 16 bases in between. The CDR3 consists of 13 residues. Germline values: CDR1 MNHEY, CDR2 SVGAGI. This CDR3 is CAIEKAGVYEQYF. The CDR3 DNA reads TGTGCCATCGAAAAGGCAGGGGTCTACGAGCAGTACTTC.

The chain couples TRBV3-1 (or the pseudogene TRBV3-2) to TRBJ2-7; possible D gene TRBD2, 6 bases. The V gene lost 0 bases and the J gene lost 7 bases, with 13 bases spanning the gap. Per the germline V gene, CDR1 is LGHDT and CDR2 is YNNKEL (reference sequence). The CDR3 runs to 14 residues. CDR3 DNA sequence: TGTGCCAGCAGCCAAGAGGGTCGTGGAGGGGAGCAGTACTTC. It encodes CASSQEGRGGEQYF.

The chain is built from TRBV5-1 and TRBJ2-2, with 10 bases identical to TRBD2. This CDR3 spans 18 amino acids. The germline CDR1 and CDR2 sequences are SGHRS and YFSETQ. J lost 4 bases, V lost 2 bases, and 11 bases had no gene match. The CDR3 nucleotides are TGCGCCAGCAGCTTATTGATTGCTAGCGGGAGAGTCACCGGGGAGCTGTTTTTT. This codes for CASSLLIASGRVTGELFF.

The V gene is TRBV25-1, the J gene TRBJ2-7, with 15 bases matching TRBD2. CDR1 is MGHDK and CDR2 is SYGVNS in the germline V gene. After removal of 3 bases from V and 6 bases from J, the junction contained 12 bases not matched to a gene. This CDR3 has 18 residues. The CDR3 DNA follows: TGTGCCAGCAGTGACGCGAGGACTAGCGGGAGGGCAGAGAGCGAGCAGTACTTC. This gives the protein CASSDARTSGRAESEQYF.

The V call is TRBV7-9, the J call TRBJ2-2; TRBD2 matches 15 bases. The CDR3 contains 18 residues. V was clipped by 4 bases and J by 5 bases; unmatched bases: 8. Germline V gene lookup returns CDR1 SEHNR and CDR2 FQNEAQ (reference sequence). CDR3 amino acids: CASSSRTSGGAVTGELFF. CDR3 nucleotide sequence: TGTGCCAGCAGCTCCCGGACTAGCGGGGGGGCAGTAACCGGGGAGCTGTTTTTT.

In this sample, this clone turned up many times. The rearrangement links TRBV28 to TRBJ2-4; D may be TRBD1 (7 bases). This CDR3 contains 18 residues. V was cut by 5 bases and J by 0 bases, with 20 bases left in between. Germline CDR1 reads MDHEN; CDR2 reads SYDVKM. The CDR3 DNA is TGTGCCAGCAGTGGAACAGGGGAGGCGGTACTAGCCAAAAACATTCAGTACTTC. Protein: CASSGTGEAVLAKNIQYF.

The rearrangement links TRBV10-3 to TRBJ1-6; tentative D call: TRBD1 (6 bases). The germline V and J ends were trimmed by 6 bases and 2 bases, with 11 bases remaining between them. This CDR3 has 15 amino acids. The germline V gene has CDR1 ENHRY and CDR2 SYGVKD. DNA for the CDR3: TGTGCCATCAGCCCGGACAGAACCTATAATTCACCCCTCCACTTT. It encodes CAISPDRTYNSPLHF.

The chain employs TRBV28 and TRBJ2-7; 8 nucleotides match TRBD2. Germline V gene data show CDR1 as MDHEN and CDR2 as SYDVKM. Trimming removed 6 bases from V and 6 bases from J; junction bases left unmatched: 10. There are 14 residues in the CDR3. As DNA, the CDR3 is TGTGCCAGCAGACCCGGGACTAGAGCCTCCGAGCAGTACTTC. This encodes CASRPGTRASEQYF.

The rearrangement uses TRBV24-1 and TRBJ2-4; a weak D match, TRBD2 (6 bases). CDR3 length equals 12 residues. Trimming stripped 6 bases from V and 9 bases from J, with 11 bases between. The germline gives CDR1 KGHDR, CDR2 SFDVKD. This CDR3 reads CATSRKEGIQYF. CDR3 DNA sequence: TGTGCCACCAGTAGGAAGGAGGGCATTCAGTACTTC.

This clone came up a few times. V is TRBV7-8 and J is TRBJ2-5, with 8 bases aligning to TRBD2. Per the germline V gene, CDR1 is SGHVS and CDR2 is FQNEAQ. This CDR3 contains 16 residues. V trimming: 3 bases; J trimming: 3 bases; junction bases outside the gene matches: 9. CDR3 sequence reads: CASSFKRLAPKETQYF. CDR3 in DNA: TGTGCCAGCAGCTTCAAGCGACTAGCGCCGAAAGAGACCCAGTACTTC.

J is TRBJ1-1 and V is TRBV27; D possibly corresponds to TRBD1 (5 bases). Germline values: CDR1 MNHEY, CDR2 SMNVEV (reference sequence). V was pared by 4 bases and J by 1 base, with 10 bases between. The CDR3 loop spans 14 amino acids. The CDR3 DNA follows: TGTGCCAGCAGTTATACAAGGGGGAACACTGAAGCTTTCTTT. Translated: CASSYTRGNTEAFF.

V and J are TRBV6-5 and TRBJ2-3, with TRBD2 matching 9 bases. Germline CDR1 MNHEY, CDR2 SVGAGI. CDR3 length: 14 amino acids. Trimming removed 6 bases from V and 3 bases from J; junction bases left unmatched: 4. CDR3 coding DNA: TGTGCCAGCAGGAATAGCGGGAGAACAGATACGCAGTATTTT. This encodes CASRNSGRTDTQYF.

The rearrangement links TRBV6-5 to TRBJ2-7; D is undetermined. Between the trimmed V and J ends, which lost 3 bases and 3 bases, there was a span of 3 bases. From germline, CDR1 is MNHEY and CDR2 SVGAGI. This CDR3 spans 11 amino acids. The CDR3, as DNA: TGTGCCAGCAGTTATATCTACGAGCAGTACTTC. Translation: CASSYIYEQYF.

The chain employs TRBV9 and TRBJ1-2; D might be TRBD1 (5 bases). CDR3 size: 15 residues. Trimming pared 0 bases from V and 0 bases from J, leaving 9 bases between. Germline CDR1 and CDR2: SGDLS and YYNGEE. CDR3 in amino acids: CASSVAPTANYGYTF. The CDR3 DNA follows: TGTGCCAGCAGCGTAGCCCCGACAGCTAACTATGGCTACACCTTC.